This T cell receptor (beta chain) appears in the sequencing data of a study of CD8 T cells in Susac syndrome. Treatment-naive patients with stable or active relapsing-remitting disease served as multiple sclerosis controls. RNA amounts of roughly 0.45 to 1 ug underwent reverse transcription with random hexamers. A multiplex approach, immunoSEQ multiplex PCR, amplified TCR beta CDR3 across 54 Vbeta and 13 Jbeta. TCRdb used MiXCR to reprocess the immunoSEQ multiplex PCR reads, holding one entry per CDR3 protein. The table lists about 250,000 distinct CDR3 sequences, around 93% of them singletons. V dropped 2 bases and J dropped 6 bases, with 10 bases sitting between them. The CDR3 runs 13 residues. In germline, CDR1 is SGDLS, CDR2 YYNGEE.

The chain recombines TRBV9 with TRBJ2-3, with D perhaps matching TRBD2 (5 bases). This TCR was sampled from a human donor with multiple sclerosis. Material: CD4+ T cells from PBMCs. This CDR3 is CASSVLLADTQYF. As DNA, the CDR3 is TGTGCCAGCAGCGTCCTTCTAGCTGATACGCAGTATTTT.